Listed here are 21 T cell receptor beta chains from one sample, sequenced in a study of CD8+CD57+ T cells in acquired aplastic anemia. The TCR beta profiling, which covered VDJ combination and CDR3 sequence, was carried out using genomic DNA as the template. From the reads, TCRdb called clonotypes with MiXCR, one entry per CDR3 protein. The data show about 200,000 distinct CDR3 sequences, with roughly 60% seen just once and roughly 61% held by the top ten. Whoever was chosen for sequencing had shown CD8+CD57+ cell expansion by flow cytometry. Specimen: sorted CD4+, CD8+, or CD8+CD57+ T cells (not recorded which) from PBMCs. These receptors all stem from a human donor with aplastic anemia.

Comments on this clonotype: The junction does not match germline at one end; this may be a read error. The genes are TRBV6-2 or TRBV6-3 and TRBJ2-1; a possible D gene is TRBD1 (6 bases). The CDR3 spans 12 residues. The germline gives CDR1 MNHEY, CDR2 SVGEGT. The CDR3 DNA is TGTGCCAGCAGTTATAATAGGGGGAATGTTGTCTTC. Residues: CASSYNRGNVVF.

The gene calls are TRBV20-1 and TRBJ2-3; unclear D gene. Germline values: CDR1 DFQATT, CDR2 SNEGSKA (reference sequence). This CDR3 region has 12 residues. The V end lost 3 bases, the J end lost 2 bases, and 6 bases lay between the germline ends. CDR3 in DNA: TGCAGTGCTAGCGGATACACAGATACGCAGTATTTT. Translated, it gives CSASGYTDTQYF.

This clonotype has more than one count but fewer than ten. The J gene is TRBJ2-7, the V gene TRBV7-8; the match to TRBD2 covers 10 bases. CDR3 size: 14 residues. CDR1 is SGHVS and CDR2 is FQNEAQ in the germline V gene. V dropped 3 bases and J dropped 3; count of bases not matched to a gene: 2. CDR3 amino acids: CASSFGLAVYEQYF. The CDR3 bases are TGTGCCAGCAGCTTTGGACTAGCGGTCTACGAGCAGTACTTC.

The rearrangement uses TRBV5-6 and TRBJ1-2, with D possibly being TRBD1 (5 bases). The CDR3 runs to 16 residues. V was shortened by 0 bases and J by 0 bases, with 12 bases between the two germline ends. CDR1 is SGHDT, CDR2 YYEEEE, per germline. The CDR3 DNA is TGTGCCAGCAGCTTGGTAGGGACGTCATCTAACTATGGCTACACCTTC. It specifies CASSLVGTSSNYGYTF.

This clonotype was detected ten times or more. CDR3 DNA sequence: TGTGCCAGCCTCGGGACAGACAATCAGCCCCAGCATTTT. Translating gives CASLGTDNQPQHF. This rearrangement joins TRBV2 to TRBJ1-5; 7 positions match TRBD1. This CDR3 spans 13 amino acids. V lost 8 bases to trimming and J lost 3 bases; unmatched junction nucleotides: 4. Germline V gene data show CDR1 as SNHLY and CDR2 as FYNNEI.

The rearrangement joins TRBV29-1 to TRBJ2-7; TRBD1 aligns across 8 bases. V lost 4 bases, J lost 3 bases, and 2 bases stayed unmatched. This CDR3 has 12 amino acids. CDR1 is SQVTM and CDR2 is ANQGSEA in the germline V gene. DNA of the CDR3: TGCAGCGTTGTAGGACAGGGCTACGAGCAGTACTTC. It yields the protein CSVVGQGYEQYF.

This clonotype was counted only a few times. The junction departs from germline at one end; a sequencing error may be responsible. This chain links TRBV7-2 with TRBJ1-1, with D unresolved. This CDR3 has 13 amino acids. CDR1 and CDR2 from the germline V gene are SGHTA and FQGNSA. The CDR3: CASSLSQNTEAFF. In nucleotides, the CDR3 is TGCGCCAGCAGCTTGTCACAGAACACTGAAGCTTTCTTT.

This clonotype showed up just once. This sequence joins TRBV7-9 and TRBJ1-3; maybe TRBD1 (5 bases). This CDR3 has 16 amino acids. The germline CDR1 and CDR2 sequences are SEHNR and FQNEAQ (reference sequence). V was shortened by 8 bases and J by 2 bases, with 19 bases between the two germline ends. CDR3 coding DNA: TGTGCCAGCCGTTCCCGGGACTCCCGCCCTGGAAACACCATATATTTT. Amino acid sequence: CASRSRDSRPGNTIYF.

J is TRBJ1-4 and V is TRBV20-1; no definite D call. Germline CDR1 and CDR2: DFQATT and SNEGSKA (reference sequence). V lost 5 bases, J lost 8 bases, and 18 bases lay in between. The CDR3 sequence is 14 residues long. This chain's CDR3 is CSAPNVGLSEKLFF. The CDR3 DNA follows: TGCAGTGCTCCCAACGTAGGGCTGAGCGAAAAACTGTTTTTT.

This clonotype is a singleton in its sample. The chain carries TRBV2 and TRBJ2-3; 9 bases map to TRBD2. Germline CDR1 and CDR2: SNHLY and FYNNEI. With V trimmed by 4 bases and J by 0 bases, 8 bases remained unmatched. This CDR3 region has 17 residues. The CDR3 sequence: CASSGAGGAGSTDTQYF. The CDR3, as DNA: TGTGCCAGCAGTGGCGCGGGGGGGGCTGGTAGCACAGATACGCAGTATTTT.

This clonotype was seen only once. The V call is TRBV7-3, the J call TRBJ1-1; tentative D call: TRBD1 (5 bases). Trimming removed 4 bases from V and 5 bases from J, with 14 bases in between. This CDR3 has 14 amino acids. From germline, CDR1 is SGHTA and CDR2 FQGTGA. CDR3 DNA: TGTGCCAGCAGCTCCGGGACTGAGGGGACTGAAGCTTTCTTT. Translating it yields CASSSGTEGTEAFF.

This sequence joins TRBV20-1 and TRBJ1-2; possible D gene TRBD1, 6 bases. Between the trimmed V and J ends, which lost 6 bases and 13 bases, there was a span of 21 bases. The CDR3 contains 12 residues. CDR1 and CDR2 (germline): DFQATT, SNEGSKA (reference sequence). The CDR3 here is CSASRGGSRCTF. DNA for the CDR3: TGCAGTGCCAGCAGAGGGGGTTCTCGCTGCACCTTC.

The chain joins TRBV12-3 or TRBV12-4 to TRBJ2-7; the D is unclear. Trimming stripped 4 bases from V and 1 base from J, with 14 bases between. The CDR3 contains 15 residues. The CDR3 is CASSYGRTASYEQYF. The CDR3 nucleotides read TGTGCCAGCAGTTATGGCAGGACGGCGTCCTACGAGCAGTACTTC.

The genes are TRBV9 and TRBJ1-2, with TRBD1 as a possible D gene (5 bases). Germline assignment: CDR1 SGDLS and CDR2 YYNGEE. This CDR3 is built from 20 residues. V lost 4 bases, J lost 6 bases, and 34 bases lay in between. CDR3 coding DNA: TGTGCCAGCAGCCTCGGACCAGTCCCAGATACCTGGGGGAGTTTGGATGGCTACACCTTC. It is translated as CASSLGPVPDTWGSLDGYTF.

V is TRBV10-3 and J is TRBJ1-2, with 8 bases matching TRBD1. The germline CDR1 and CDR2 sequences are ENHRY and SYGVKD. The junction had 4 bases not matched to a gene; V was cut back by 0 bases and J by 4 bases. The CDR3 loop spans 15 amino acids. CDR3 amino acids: CAISESVTGGYGYTF. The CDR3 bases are TGTGCCATCAGTGAGTCAGTCACAGGGGGCTATGGCTACACCTTC.

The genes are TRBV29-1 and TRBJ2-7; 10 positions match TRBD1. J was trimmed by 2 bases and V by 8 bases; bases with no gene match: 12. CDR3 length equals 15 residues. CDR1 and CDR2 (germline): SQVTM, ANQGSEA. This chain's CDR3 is CSIEPTDRGPYEQYF. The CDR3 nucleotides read TGCAGCATCGAACCTACTGACAGGGGGCCCTACGAGCAGTACTTC.

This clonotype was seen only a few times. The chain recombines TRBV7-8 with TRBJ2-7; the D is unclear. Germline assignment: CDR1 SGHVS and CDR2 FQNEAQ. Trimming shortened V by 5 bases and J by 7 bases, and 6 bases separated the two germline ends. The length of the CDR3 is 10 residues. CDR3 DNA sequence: TGTGCCAGCAGCCCAGATGAGCAGTACTTC. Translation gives CASSPDEQYF.

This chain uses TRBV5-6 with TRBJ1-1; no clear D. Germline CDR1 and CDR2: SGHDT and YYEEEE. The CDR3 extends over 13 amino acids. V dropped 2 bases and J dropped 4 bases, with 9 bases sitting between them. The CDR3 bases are TGTGCCAGCAGCTTTGTGGGGAGCACTGAAGCTTTCTTT. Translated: CASSFVGSTEAFF.

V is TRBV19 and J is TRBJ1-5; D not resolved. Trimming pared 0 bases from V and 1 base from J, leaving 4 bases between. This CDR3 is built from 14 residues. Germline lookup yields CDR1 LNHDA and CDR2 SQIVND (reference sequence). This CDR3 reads CASSIDISNQPQHF. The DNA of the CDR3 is TGTGCCAGTAGTATAGACATAAGCAATCAGCCCCAGCATTTT.

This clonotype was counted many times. Here the CDR3 DNA reads TGCGCCAGCAGCCAAGTACTAGCGGACCAAGAGACCCAGTACTTC. As protein: CASSQVLADQETQYF. V and J are TRBV4-1 and TRBJ2-5; 8 nucleotides match TRBD2. The CDR3 spans 15 residues. V was pared by 1 base and J by 0 bases, with 1 base of the junction left unmatched. The germline V gene encodes CDR1 MGHRA and CDR2 YSYEKL.

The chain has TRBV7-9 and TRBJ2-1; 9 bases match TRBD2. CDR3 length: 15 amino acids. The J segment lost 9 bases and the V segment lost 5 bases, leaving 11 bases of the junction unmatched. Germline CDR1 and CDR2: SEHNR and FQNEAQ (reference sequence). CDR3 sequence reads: CASSPIVAGAGEQFF. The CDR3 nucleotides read TGTGCCAGCAGCCCAATCGTAGCGGGAGCCGGTGAGCAGTTCTTC. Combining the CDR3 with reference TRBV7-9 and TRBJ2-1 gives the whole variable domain DTGVSQNPRHKITKRGQNVTFRCDPISEHNRLYWYRQTLGQGPEFLTYFQNEAQLEKSRLLSDRFSAERPKGSFSTLEIQRTEQGDSAMYLCASSPIVAGAGEQFFGPGTRLTVL.